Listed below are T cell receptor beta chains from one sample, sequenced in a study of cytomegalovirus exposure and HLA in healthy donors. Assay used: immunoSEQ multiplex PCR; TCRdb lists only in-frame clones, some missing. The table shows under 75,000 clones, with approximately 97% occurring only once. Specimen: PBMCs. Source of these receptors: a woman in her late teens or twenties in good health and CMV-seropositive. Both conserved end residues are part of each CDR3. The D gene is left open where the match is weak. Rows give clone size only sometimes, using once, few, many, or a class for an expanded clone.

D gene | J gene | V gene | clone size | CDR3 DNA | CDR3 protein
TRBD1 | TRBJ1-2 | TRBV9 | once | TGTGCCAGCAGCACCACTGGACAGGGGAGCGGCTACACCTTC | CASSTTGQGSGYTF
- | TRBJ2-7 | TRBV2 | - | TGTGCCAGCAGTGTCCAGGGGAACGAGCAGTACTTC | CASSVQGNEQYF
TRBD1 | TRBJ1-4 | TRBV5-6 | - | TGTGCCAGCAGCTTACCGGGACAGGGTGAAAAACTGTTTTTT | CASSLPGQGEKLFF
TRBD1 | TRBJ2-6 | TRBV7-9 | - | TGTGCCAGCAGCTTAGCCCTAGGGGGCCGGTCTGGGGCCAACGTCCTGACTTTC | CASSLALGGRSGANVLTF
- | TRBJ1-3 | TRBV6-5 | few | TGTGCCAGCAGTTACTCCCCGGGGGGCTCTGGAAACACCATATATTTT | CASSYSPGGSGNTIYF
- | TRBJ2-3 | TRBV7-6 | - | TGTGCCAGCAGCTTAGTAGGCGGGAGCACAGATACGCAGTATTTT | CASSLVGGSTDTQYF
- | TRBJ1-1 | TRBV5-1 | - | TGCGCCAGCAGCTTGGCCGGGGGGTCTGAAGCTTTCTTT | CASSLAGGSEAFF
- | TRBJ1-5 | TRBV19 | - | - | CASSILAGRDSNQPQHF
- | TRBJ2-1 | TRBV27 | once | TGTGCCAGCAGTCTGGTCCGGGAAGTCCACAATGAGCAGTTCTTC | CASSLVREVHNEQFF
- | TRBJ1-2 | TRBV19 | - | TGTGCCAGTAGCATCTCTGGACTGTTTAACTATGGCTACACCTTC | CASSISGLFNYGYTF
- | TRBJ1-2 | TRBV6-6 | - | TGTGCCAGCAGTTTGGGGGGAGAGGGGTATGGCTACACCTTC | CASSLGGEGYGYTF
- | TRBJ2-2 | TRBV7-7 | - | TGTGCTAGCAGTTTAGGGGGGGATATGACCGGGGAGCTGTTTTTT | CASSLGGDMTGELFF
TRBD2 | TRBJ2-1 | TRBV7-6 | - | TGTGCCAGCAGCTTAGCGGCAGTAGCGGGATATTACAATGAGCAGTTCTTC | CASSLAAVAGYYNEQFF
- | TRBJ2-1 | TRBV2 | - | TGTGCCAGCAGTGAACGAGGACAGAGCATGTTCTTC | CASSERGQSMFF
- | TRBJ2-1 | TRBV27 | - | TGTGCCAGCAGTACCAGCGCGAGCTCCTACAATGAGCAGTTCTTC | CASSTSASSYNEQFF
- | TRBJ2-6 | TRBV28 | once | TGTGCCAGCACCCCAATGTTGGGGGCCAACGTCCTGACTTTC | CASTPMLGANVLTF
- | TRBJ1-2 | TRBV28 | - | TGTGCCAGCAGTTCCCCATTGGGGAGGGAGTATGGCTACACCTTC | CASSSPLGREYGYTF
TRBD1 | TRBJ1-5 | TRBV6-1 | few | TGTGCCAGCAGTCCTCGAACAGGGGGCAATCAGCCCCAGCATTTT | CASSPRTGGNQPQHF
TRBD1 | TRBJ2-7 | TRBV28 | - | TGTGCCAGCAGTTCGACAGGGCCTGTCGAGCAGTACTTC | CASSSTGPVEQYF
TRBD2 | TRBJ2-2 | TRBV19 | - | TGTGCCAGTAGTATTGGCGGGAGTGACACCGGGGAGCTGTTTTTT | CASSIGGSDTGELFF
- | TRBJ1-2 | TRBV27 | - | TGTGCCAGCAGTCCTTACACAGGGGGCTACACCTTC | CASSPYTGGYTF
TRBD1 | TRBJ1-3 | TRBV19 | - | TGTGCCAGTACCCTCCTGCCGGACAGGGGCCACACCATATATTTT | CASTLLPDRGHTIYF
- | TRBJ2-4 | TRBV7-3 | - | TGTGCCAGCAGCTTGGAGGCCAAAAACATTCAGTACTTC | CASSLEAKNIQYF
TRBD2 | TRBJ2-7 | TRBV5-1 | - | TGCGCCAGCAGCTTGGAAGGACTAGCCTACGAGCAGTACTTC | CASSLEGLAYEQYF
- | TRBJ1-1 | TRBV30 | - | TGTGCCTGGAGTCGGCCAGGGTGGGACACTGAAGCTTTCTTT | CAWSRPGWDTEAFF
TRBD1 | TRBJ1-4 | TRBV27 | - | TGTGCCAGCAGCAGGACAGGGGGCGAAATTGGTAATGAAAAACTGTTTTTT | CASSRTGGEIGNEKLFF
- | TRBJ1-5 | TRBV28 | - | TGTGCCAGCAGTACCCGACAGGCCAGCAATCAGCCCCAGCATTTT | CASSTRQASNQPQHF
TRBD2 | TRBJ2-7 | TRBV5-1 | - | TGCGCCAGCAGCCCCGGACTAGCGGGGATCTACGAGCAGTACTTC | CASSPGLAGIYEQYF